Listed below are T cell receptor beta chains from one sample, sequenced in a study of fetal regulatory T cell absence and autoimmunity. Using immunoSEQ multiplex PCR, the repertoire was profiled, and TCRdb retains in-frame clones only, with some absent. This sample has 46,000 or so clones; around 85% occur once, and the top ten carry 0.35% to 0.5%. The sequenced material came from cord blood. The receptors originated from a newborn boy with IPEX syndrome. Both conserved end residues are part of each CDR3. D genes are given only for firm matches. Size values are once, few and many counts, or a class for expanded clones, and some rows have none.

>TRBJ2-3|TRBV9|17|TRBD2|-
TGTGCCAGCAGCCCCCTCGGCGGGGGGGCCGCGGCAGATACGCAGTATTTT
CASSPLGGGAAADTQYF
>TRBJ2-7|TRBV6-5|11|TRBD2|-
TGTGCCACTAGCGGGGTTTACGAGCAGTACTTC
CATSGVYEQYF
>TRBJ1-2|TRBV27|14|-|once
TGTGCCAGCAGTTTAACGGCGGGGAGCCATGGCTACACCTTC
CASSLTAGSHGYTF
>TRBJ2-7|TRBV19|13|-|-
TGTGCCAGTAGGAAACAGGGTACCTACGAGCAGTACTTC
CASRKQGTYEQYF
>TRBJ1-2|TRBV7-6|14|-|-
TGTGCCAGCAGCTTAGGAGGGGGGGACTATGGCTACACCTTC
CASSLGGGDYGYTF
>TRBJ1-1|TRBV29-1|17|-|-
TGCAGCGTTGAAGATTGGAGTACAGGCGGACGGGATGCTGAAGCTTTCTTT
CSVEDWSTGGRDAEAFF
>TRBJ2-1|TRBV5-1|13|-|-
TGCGCCAGCAGCTGGAGGGGACCCGCTGAGCAGTTCTTC
CASSWRGPAEQFF
>TRBJ2-3|TRBV2|14|TRBD2|-
TGTGCCACCCTCTTAGGGGAGGGGAGGGATACGCAGTATTTT
CATLLGEGRDTQYF
>TRBJ2-5|TRBV5-1|16|TRBD2|once
TGCGCCAGCAGCCTCCCGCGGGGGGAAGTTGAAGAGACCCAGTACTTC
CASSLPRGEVEETQYF
>TRBJ2-7|TRBV15|14|TRBD2|-
TGTGCCACCAGCAGACGGACTAGCGGGTACGAGCAGTACTTC
CATSRRTSGYEQYF
>TRBJ2-7|TRBV4-1|17|-|-
TGCGCCAGCAGCCAAGATGGGGTGTCGTCCCCCCCCGACGAGCAGTACTTC
CASSQDGVSSPPDEQYF
>TRBJ1-1|TRBV5-6|16|-|-
TGTGCCAGCAGCTTGGGATCCGGGCCCATGAACACTGAAGCTTTCTTT
CASSLGSGPMNTEAFF
>TRBJ1-5|TRBV15|15|-|-
TGTGCCACCAGCAGAGATCCCGCGGGGAATCAGCCCCAGCATTTT
CATSRDPAGNQPQHF
>TRBJ2-3|TRBV12-5|16|TRBD1|once
TGTGCTAGTGGTTTGGTGACAGGGCTGAACACAGATACGCAGTATTTT
CASGLVTGLNTDTQYF
>TRBJ2-3|TRBV11-2|17|-|-
TGTGCCAGCAGCTTCCCTCAGACTGGAGGGTCTATGGATACGCAGTATTTT
CASSFPQTGGSMDTQYF
>TRBJ2-3|TRBV27|12|-|-
TGTGCCAGCAGTCATTCTAGGGATACGCAGTATTTT
CASSHSRDTQYF
>TRBJ1-5|TRBV2|15|-|-
TGTGCCAGCAGTGGATCCGCCGGGTTAAATCAGCCCCAGCATTTT
CASSGSAGLNQPQHF
>TRBJ2-1|TRBV13|16|TRBD2|-
TGTGCCAGCAGCTTAGGGACTAGCGGGAGGGCCAATGAGCAGTTCTTC
CASSLGTSGRANEQFF
>TRBJ2-3|TRBV21-1|19|-|-
TGTGCCAGCAGCAATTTGGCTAGCGGGAGGGCCATCCACACAGATACGCAGTATTTT
CASSNLASGRAIHTDTQYF
>TRBJ1-5|TRBV7-4|15|TRBD1|-
TGTGCCAGCAGCTTAGTCCACAGGGGGCGGCAGCCCCAGCATTTT
CASSLVHRGRQPQHF
>TRBJ2-1|TRBV4-1|15|-|-
TGCGCCAGCAGTCCTAGCCTAGGGGATTACAATGAGCAGTTCTTC
CASSPSLGDYNEQFF
>TRBJ1-2|TRBV27|12|TRBD1|once
TGTGCCAGCAGTTCGACAGGGGGCGGCTACACCTTC
CASSSTGGGYTF
>TRBJ2-7|TRBV14|12|-|-
TGTGCCAGCAGCCAACAGGGAATGGGCCTTCACTTC
CASSQQGMGLHF
>TRBJ2-3|TRBV4-1|15|TRBD2|-
TGCGCCAGCAGCCAGGGACTAGCGGACACAGATACGCAGTATTTT
CASSQGLADTDTQYF
>TRBJ2-1|TRBV7-9|15|TRBD2|-
TGTGCCAGCAGCTTAGTAGCGGGAGTCGCCAATGAGCAGTTCTTC
CASSLVAGVANEQFF
>TRBJ1-2|TRBV7-2|16|TRBD1|-
TGTGCCAGCAGCTTAGGGCGACAGGGGGGGAACTATGGCTACACCTTC
CASSLGRQGGNYGYTF
>TRBJ2-4|TRBV7-7|14|TRBD2|-
TGTGCCGCCGGGGGGGCGGGGGCCAAAAACATTCAGTACTTC
CAAGGAGAKNIQYF
>TRBJ1-6|TRBV6-5|12|-|few
TGTGCCAGCGCCAGGGCCAATTCACCCCTCCACTTT
CASARANSPLHF
>TRBJ2-2|TRBV7-9|15|TRBD1|-
TGTGCCAGCAGCTTAAACAGGGGGCGCACCGGGGAGCTGTTTTTT
CASSLNRGRTGELFF
>TRBJ2-7|TRBV30|11|-|-
TGTGCCTGGAGTGTGACAAACGAGCAGTACTTC
CAWSVTNEQYF
>TRBJ2-2|TRBV10-3|20|TRBD1|once
TGTGCCATCAGTGAGCCCTGGAAACGACAGGGACGATCAATGACCGGGGAGCTGTTTTTT
CAISEPWKRQGRSMTGELFF
>TRBJ2-2|TRBV27|15|-|-
TGTGCCAGCAGTTTGAGGGGATCGAACACCGGGGAGCTGTTTTTT
CASSLRGSNTGELFF
>TRBJ2-1|TRBV2|10|TRBD2|-
TGTGCCGGCTATGCCGGGGGGTGGTTCTTC
CAGYAGGWFF
>TRBJ1-5|TRBV7-2|13|-|-
TGTGCCAGCAGCTCCCGACGGGATCAGCCCCAGCATTTT
CASSSRRDQPQHF
>TRBJ2-4|TRBV7-2|16|-|-
TGTGCCAGCAGCTTACTAGCGTGGACAGCCAAAAACATTCAGTACTTC
CASSLLAWTAKNIQYF
>TRBJ2-2|TRBV6-1|11|-|-
TGTGCCAGCATACAGGGCGGGGAGCTGTTTTTT
CASIQGGELFF
>TRBJ2-1|TRBV5-1|14|-|-
TGCGCCAGCAGCTTGGGGCTAGCAGTTGGAGAGCAGTTCTTC
CASSLGLAVGEQFF
>TRBJ2-7|TRBV28|14|-|-
TGTGCCAGCAGTTCCCCGTTGAGGGCCTACGAGCAGTACTTC
CASSSPLRAYEQYF
>TRBJ1-6|TRBV6-1|15|TRBD1|-
TGTGCCAGCAGCCCAGACAGGGGATATAATTCACCCCTCCACTTT
CASSPDRGYNSPLHF
>TRBJ1-1|TRBV14|16|-|-
TGTGCCAGCAGCCAAGAGGGAACTTGGCGGCGCTCTGAAGCTTTCTTT
CASSQEGTWRRSEAFF
>TRBJ2-1|TRBV2|15|TRBD2|-
TGTGCCAGCAGTAAGAGGACTAGCGGAAACAATGAGCAGTTCTTC
CASSKRTSGNNEQFF
>TRBJ2-3|TRBV6-5|14|TRBD2|-
TGTGCCAGCAGTGCGGGGGGGGAAACAGATACGCAGTATTTT
CASSAGGETDTQYF
>TRBJ1-2|TRBV5-4|16|TRBD1|-
TGTGCCAGCAGCTCATTGGAGTTGTGGACAGGATATGGCTACACCTTC
CASSSLELWTGYGYTF
>TRBJ1-1|TRBV2|14|TRBD1|once
TGTGCCAGCAGTGGAAAGGGGGCGACGACTGAAGCTTTCTTT
CASSGKGATTEAFF
>TRBJ2-2|TRBV11-2|17|TRBD2|-
TGTGCCAGCAGCCCCGGACTAGCGGGGGGGCGAGTCGGGGAGCTGTTTTTT
CASSPGLAGGRVGELFF
>TRBJ2-7|TRBV12-5|14|-|-
TGTGCTAGTGGTTTGTATCCGAAGACCTACGAGCAGTACTTC
CASGLYPKTYEQYF
>TRBJ2-3|TRBV30|11|-|-
TGTGCCTGGGAAGGGATAGATACGCAGTATTTT
CAWEGIDTQYF
>TRBJ2-3|TRBV10-2|13|-|-
TGCGCCAGCATTGCCTCGAGCACAGATACGCAGTATTTT
CASIASSTDTQYF
>TRBJ1-1|TRBV27|13|-|-
TGTGCCAGCAGTTTCGGGGGGGTCGCTGAAGCTTTCTTT
CASSFGGVAEAFF
>TRBJ2-7|TRBV5-5|11|-|-
TGTGCCAGCGGAAGGGCGGATGAGCAGTACTTC
CASGRADEQYF
>TRBJ2-2|TRBV11-2|13|-|-
TGTGCCAGCAGCCCGCTTAACACCGGGGAGCTGTTTTTT
CASSPLNTGELFF
>TRBJ1-2|TRBV27|13|-|few
TGTGCCAGCAGTTTGTCAGGGGATCGTGGCTACACCTTC
CASSLSGDRGYTF
>TRBJ1-3|TRBV9|15|-|-
TGTGCCAGCTCCCGGGGACCGGGCGCTGGAAACACCATATATTTT
CASSRGPGAGNTIYF
>TRBJ2-3|TRBV29-1|12|-|-
TGCAGCGTTGAGAACGAGGGCCCTCAGGAGTATTTT
CSVENEGPQEYF
>TRBJ2-7|TRBV5-1|16|-|-
TGCGCCAGCAGCTCACGACATGAGGAGTTATCCTACGAGCAGTACTTC
CASSSRHEELSYEQYF